Sequencing of this TCR beta chain was carried out in a study of T cells in Graves' hyperthyroidism and ophthalmopathy. Study in general: Before any treatment, at initial diagnosis, peripheral blood was collected.

This CDR3 contains 13 residues. Germline lookup yields CDR1 SQVTM and CDR2 ANQGSEA. The V end was cut by 2 bases, the J end by 8 bases, with 15 bases between. It was 8 to 10 ml of fresh peripheral blood that supplied the PBMCs. Remarks on this clonotype: Its specificity is unknown.

Study-wide results and limits: Expanded thyroid clonotypes (above 0.001) were mostly also found in blood.

The source material, RNA transcripts, was used to amplify TCR beta CDR3 regions. The HTBI primer set served for first-round RT-PCR of the TCR CDR3. TCRdb passed the multiplex PCR reads through MiXCR, listing each CDR3 protein once. Among 250,000 to 400,000 distinct CDR3 sequences, roughly an eighth were seen once, and the ten largest hold 30% to 40%. The sequencing input was blood. The TCR sequence derives from a middle-aged woman with Graves' ophthalmopathy. The genes are TRBV29-1 and TRBJ1-2; D unresolved. The CDR3 DNA reads as TGCAGCGTTGAACTCGGCAGGCCGCCCGGCTACACCTTC. This translates into CSVELGRPPGYTF.